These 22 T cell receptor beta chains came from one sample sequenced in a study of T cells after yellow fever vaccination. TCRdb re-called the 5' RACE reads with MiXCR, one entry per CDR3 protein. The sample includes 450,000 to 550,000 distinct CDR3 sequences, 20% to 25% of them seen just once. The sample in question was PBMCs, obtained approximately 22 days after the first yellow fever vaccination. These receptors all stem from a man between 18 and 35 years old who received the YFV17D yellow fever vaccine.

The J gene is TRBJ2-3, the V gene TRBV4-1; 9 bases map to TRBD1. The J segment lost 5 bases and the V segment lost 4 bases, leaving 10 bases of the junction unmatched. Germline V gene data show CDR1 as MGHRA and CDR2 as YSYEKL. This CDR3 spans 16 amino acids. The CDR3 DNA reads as TGCGCCAGCAGCCGAAGGGACAGGGAGTTTTTAGATACGCAGTATTTT. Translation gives CASSRRDREFLDTQYF.

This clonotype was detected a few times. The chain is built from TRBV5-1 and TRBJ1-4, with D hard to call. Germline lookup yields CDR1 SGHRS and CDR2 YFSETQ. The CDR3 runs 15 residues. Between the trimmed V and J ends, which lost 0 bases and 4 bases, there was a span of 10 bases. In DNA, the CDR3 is TGCGCCAGCAGCTTGGAGTGGGAGAATAATGAAAAACTGTTTTTT. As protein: CASSLEWENNEKLFF.

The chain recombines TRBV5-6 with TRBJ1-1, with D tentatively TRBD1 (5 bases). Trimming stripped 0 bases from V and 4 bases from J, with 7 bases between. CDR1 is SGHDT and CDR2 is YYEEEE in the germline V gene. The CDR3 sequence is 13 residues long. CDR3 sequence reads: CASSLGQITEAFF. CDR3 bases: TGTGCCAGCAGCTTGGGACAGATCACTGAAGCTTTCTTT. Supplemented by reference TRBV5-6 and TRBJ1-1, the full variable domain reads DAGVTQSPTHLIKTRGQQVTLRCSPKSGHDTVSWYQQALGQGPQFIFQYYEEEERQRGNFPDRFSGHQFPNYSSELNVNALLLGDSALYLCASSLGQITEAFFGQGTRLTVV.

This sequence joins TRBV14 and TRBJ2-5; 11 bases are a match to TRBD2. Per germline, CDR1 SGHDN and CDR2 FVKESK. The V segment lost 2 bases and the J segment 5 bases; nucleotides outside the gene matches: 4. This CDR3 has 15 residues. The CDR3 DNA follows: TGTGCCAGCAGCCAACTACTAGCGGGGGTTGAGACCCAGTACTTC. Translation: CASSQLLAGVETQYF.

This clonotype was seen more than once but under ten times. The chain's CDR3 is CASSPRTGEVMETQYF. The CDR3 nucleotides read TGTGCCAGCAGCCCCAGGACAGGGGAAGTTATGGAGACCCAGTACTTC. The V and J genes are TRBV6-1 and TRBJ2-5; TRBD1 agrees at 9 bases. Germline V gene lookup returns CDR1 MNHNS and CDR2 SASEGT. V lost 6 bases to trimming and J lost 5 bases; unmatched junction nucleotides: 13. The CDR3 is 16 residues long.

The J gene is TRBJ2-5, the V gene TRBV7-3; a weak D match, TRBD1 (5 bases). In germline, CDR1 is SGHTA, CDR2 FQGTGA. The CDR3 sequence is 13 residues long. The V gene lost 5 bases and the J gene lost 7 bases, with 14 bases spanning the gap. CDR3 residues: CASSPGTGGTQYF. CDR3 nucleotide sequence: TGTGCCAGCAGCCCAGGCACAGGCGGGACCCAGTACTTC.

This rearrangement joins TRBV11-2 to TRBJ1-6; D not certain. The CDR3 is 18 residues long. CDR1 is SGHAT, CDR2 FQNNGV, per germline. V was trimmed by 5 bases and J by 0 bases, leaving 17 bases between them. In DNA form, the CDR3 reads TGTGCCAGCAGCCCAAGAAGGGCCTCTAGCTCCTATAATTCACCCCTCCACTTT. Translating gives CASSPRRASSSYNSPLHF.

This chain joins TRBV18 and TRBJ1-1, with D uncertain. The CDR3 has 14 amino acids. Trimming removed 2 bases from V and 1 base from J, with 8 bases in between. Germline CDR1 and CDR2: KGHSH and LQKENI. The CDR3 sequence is CASSPTQANTEAFF. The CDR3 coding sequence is TGTGCCAGCTCACCAACTCAGGCGAACACTGAAGCTTTCTTT.

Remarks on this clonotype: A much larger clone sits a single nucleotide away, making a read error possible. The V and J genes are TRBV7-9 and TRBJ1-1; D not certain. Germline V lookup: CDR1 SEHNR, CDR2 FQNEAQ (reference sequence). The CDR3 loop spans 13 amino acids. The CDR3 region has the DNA TGTGCCAGCAGCCAGGTGGCAGCCGCGGAAGCTATCTTT. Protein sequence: CASSQVAAAEAIF.

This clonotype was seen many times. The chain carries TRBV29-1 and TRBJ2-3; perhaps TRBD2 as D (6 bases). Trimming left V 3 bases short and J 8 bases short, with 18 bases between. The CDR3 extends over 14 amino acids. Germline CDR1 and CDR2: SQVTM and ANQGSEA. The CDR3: CSVDGGALSSTQYF. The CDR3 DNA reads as TGCAGCGTTGATGGCGGGGCGCTCTCCAGTACGCAGTATTTT.

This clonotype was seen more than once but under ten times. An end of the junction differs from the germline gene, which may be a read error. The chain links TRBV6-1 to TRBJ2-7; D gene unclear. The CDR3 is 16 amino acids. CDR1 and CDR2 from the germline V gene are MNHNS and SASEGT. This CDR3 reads CASSGPGIGFSHEQYF. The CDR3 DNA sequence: TGTGCCAGCAGTGGGCCGGGCATCGGGTTCTCCCACGAGCAGTACTTC.

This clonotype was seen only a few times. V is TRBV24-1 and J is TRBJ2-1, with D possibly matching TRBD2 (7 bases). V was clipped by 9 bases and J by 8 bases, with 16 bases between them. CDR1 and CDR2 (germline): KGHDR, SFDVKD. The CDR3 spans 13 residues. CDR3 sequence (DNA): TGTGCCACCGGGGGGGGGGCCACCGATGAGCAGTTCTTC. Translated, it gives CATGGGATDEQFF.

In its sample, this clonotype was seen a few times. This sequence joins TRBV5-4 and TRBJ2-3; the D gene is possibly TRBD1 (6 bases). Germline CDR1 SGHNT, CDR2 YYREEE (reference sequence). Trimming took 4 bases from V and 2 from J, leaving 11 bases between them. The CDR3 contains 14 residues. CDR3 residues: CASSLGTYTDTQYF. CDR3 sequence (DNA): TGTGCCAGCAGCCTAGGGACATACACAGATACGCAGTATTTT.

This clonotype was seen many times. CDR3 sequence: CASSTERGGRETQYF. The CDR3, as DNA: TGTGCCAGCAGCACCGAAAGAGGGGGGAGAGAGACCCAGTACTTC. This chain links TRBV7-8 with TRBJ2-5; TRBD1 or TRBD2 may be the D gene (6 bases each). Looked up from germline, CDR1 is SGHVS and CDR2 is FQNEAQ. Trimming pared 5 bases from V and 4 bases from J, leaving 17 bases between. The CDR3 covers 15 residues. Full variable domain (rest looked up from reference TRBV7-8 and TRBJ2-5): GAGVSQSPRYKVAKRGQDVALRCDPISGHVSLFWYQQALGQGPEFLTYFQNEAQLDKSGLPSDRFFAERPEGSVSTLKIQRTQQEDSAVYLCASSTERGGRETQYFGPGTRLLVL.

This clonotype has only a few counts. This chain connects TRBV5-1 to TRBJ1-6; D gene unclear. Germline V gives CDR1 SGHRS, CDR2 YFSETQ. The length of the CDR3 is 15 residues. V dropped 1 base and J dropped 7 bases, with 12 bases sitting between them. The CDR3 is CASSLQVVGNSPLHF. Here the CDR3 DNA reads TGCGCCAGCAGCTTGCAGGTAGTGGGCAATTCACCCCTCCACTTT. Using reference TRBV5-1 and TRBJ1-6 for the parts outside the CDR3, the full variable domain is KAGVTQTPRYLIKTRGQQVTLSCSPISGHRSVSWYQQTPGQGLQFLFEYFSETQRNKGNFPGRFSGRQFSNSRSEMNVSTLELGDSALYLCASSLQVVGNSPLHFGNGTRLTVT.

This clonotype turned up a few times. The CDR3 is CSAKGQGPAEQYV. DNA of the CDR3: TGCAGTGCTAAAGGACAGGGTCCGGCCGAGCAGTACGTC. This rearrangement joins TRBV20-1 to TRBJ2-7; TRBD1 aligns across 8 bases. The V gene's germline CDR1 is DFQATT and CDR2 SNEGSKA (reference sequence). This CDR3 is 13 amino acids long. The trim removed 4 bases at V and 6 bases at J, leaving 8 bases unmatched.

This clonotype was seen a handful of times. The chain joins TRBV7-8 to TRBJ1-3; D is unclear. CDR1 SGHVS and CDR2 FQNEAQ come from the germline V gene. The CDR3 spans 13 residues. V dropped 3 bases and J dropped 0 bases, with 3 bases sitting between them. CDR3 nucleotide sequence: TGTGCCAGCAGCTTCTACTCTGGAAACACCATATATTTT. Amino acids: CASSFYSGNTIYF.

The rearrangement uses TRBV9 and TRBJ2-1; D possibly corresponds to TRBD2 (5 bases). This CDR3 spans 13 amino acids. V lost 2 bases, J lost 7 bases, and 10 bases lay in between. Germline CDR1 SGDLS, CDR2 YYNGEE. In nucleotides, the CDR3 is TGTGCCAGCAGCGTTAGCGACCCGAATGAGCAGTTCTTC. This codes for CASSVSDPNEQFF.

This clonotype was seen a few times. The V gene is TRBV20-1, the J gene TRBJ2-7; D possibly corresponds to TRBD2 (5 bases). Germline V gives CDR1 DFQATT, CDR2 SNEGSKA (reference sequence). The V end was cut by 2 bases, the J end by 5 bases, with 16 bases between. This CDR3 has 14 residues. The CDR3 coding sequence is TGCAGTGCTAGACCGACGGGGAGTAGCCACGAGCAGTACTTC. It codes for CSARPTGSSHEQYF.

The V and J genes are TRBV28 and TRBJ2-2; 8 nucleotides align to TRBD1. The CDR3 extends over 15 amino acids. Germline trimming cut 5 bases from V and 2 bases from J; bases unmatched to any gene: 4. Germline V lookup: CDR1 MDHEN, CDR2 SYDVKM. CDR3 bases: TGTGCCAGCAGTCCGGACAGGGCCAACACCGGGGAGCTGTTTTTT. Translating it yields CASSPDRANTGELFF.

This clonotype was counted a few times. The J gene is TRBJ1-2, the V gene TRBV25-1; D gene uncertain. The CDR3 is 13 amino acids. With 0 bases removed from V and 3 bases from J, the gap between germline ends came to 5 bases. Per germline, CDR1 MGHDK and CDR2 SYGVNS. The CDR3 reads CASSEYADYGYTF. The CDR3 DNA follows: TGTGCCAGCAGTGAATACGCGGACTATGGCTACACCTTC.

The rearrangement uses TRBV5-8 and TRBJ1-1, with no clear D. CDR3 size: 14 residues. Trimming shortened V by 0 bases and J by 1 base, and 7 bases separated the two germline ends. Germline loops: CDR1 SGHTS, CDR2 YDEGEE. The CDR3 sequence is CASSLEPGNTEAFF. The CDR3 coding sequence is TGTGCCAGCAGCTTGGAGCCCGGGAACACTGAAGCTTTCTTT.